This T cell receptor (beta chain) appears in the sequencing data of a study of cytomegalovirus exposure and HLA in healthy donors. Study-level findings and limits: By HLA locus, TCR association rates varied in a later analysis, with DRB1 showing the most and HLA-C the fewest.

With regard to this clone: Its antigen is undetermined.

Germline-derived CDR1 and CDR2 are SGHDT and YYEEEE. Trimming pared 3 bases from V and 0 bases from J, leaving 13 bases between. The CDR3 is 15 residues long. A multiplex PCR was run with 60 Vbeta primers and 13 Jbeta primers. Measured with immunoSEQ multiplex PCR; TCRdb has only the in-frame clones, and not every one. This table holds 70,000 to 90,000 clones, 65% to 75% found once. Input material: PBMCs. The sequence was obtained from a man aged 60 to 75 in good health and CMV-seronegative. The rearrangement uses TRBV5-6 and TRBJ2-7; no clear D gene. CDR3 DNA sequence: TGTGCCAGCAGCTCCCCGCAGACTTTCTCCTACGAGCAGTACTTC. Translating gives CASSSPQTFSYEQYF.